A single sample gave rise to the 21 T cell receptor beta chains below, sequenced in a study of blood T cell repertoires in COVID-19. Only in-frame clones appear in the TCRdb table, and some are missing; sequencing was by immunoSEQ multiplex PCR. Of 200,000 to 250,000 clones listed, roughly 84% were seen once; the top ten hold approximately 6.5%. The sequenced sample consisted of PBMCs or T cells enriched from blood (not recorded which). These receptors were collected from a woman between 35 and 50 years old who had recovered from COVID-19.

The chain links TRBV5-1 to TRBJ1-1, with D uncertain. The CDR3 loop spans 15 amino acids. V was cut by 2 bases and J by 3 bases, with 14 bases left in between. Germline loops: CDR1 SGHRS, CDR2 YFSETQ. CDR3 nucleotides: TGCGCCAGCAGCTTTTTGCCAAGAGGGTACACTGAAGCTTTCTTT. This translates into CASSFLPRGYTEAFF.

This clone was detected only once. The rearrangement joins TRBV18 to TRBJ1-2, with D perhaps matching TRBD1 (5 bases). This CDR3 contains 14 residues. V lost 3 bases and J 6 bases, leaving 14 bases between the germline ends. CDR1 is KGHSH and CDR2 is LQKENI in the germline V gene. CDR3 loop: CASSPRGGEDGYTF. DNA for the CDR3: TGTGCCAGCTCACCTAGGGGCGGTGAGGATGGCTACACCTTC.

The DNA of the CDR3 is TGTGCCAGCAGTGAAGCGGGAGATATCACAGATACGCAGTATTTT. The encoded protein is CASSEAGDITDTQYF. The V gene is TRBV2, the J gene TRBJ2-3; D possibly corresponds to TRBD2 (5 bases). V was trimmed by 0 bases and J by 2 bases, leaving 9 bases between them. The germline V gene has CDR1 SNHLY and CDR2 FYNNEI. The CDR3 totals 15 residues.

The chain uses TRBV19 and TRBJ2-3, with D perhaps TRBD2 (5 bases). The germline V gene has CDR1 LNHDA and CDR2 SQIVND (reference sequence). V gave up 5 bases and J gave up 7 bases, with 19 bases separating them. CDR3 length equals 15 residues. The CDR3 region has the DNA TGTGCCAGTAGTTCGGACGGACTCATGGGGAATACGCAGTATTTT. This encodes CASSSDGLMGNTQYF.

The gene calls are TRBV27 and TRBJ1-2, with 9 bases matching TRBD1. This CDR3 has 13 amino acids. V lost 5 bases to trimming and J lost 7 bases; unmatched junction nucleotides: 5. The germline V gene has CDR1 MNHEY and CDR2 SMNVEV (reference sequence). This CDR3 is CASSARQGGGYTF. CDR3 DNA: TGTGCCAGCAGTGCCCGACAGGGGGGTGGCTACACCTTC.

This chain connects TRBV2 to TRBJ1-3; D ambiguous. V dropped 8 bases and J dropped 0 bases, with 2 bases sitting between them. The CDR3 has 11 amino acids. CDR1 is SNHLY, CDR2 FYNNEI, per germline. The CDR3, as DNA: TGTGCCAGCCGCTCTGGAAACACCATATATTTT. Translated, it gives CASRSGNTIYF.

The CDR3 coding sequence is TGTGCCAGCAGCTTAGAGGGGACAGCAACTAATGAAAAACTGTTTTTT. Amino acids: CASSLEGTATNEKLFF. The chain is built from TRBV7-8 and TRBJ1-4; 7 nucleotides agree with TRBD1. The CDR3 covers 16 residues. J was trimmed by 0 bases and V by 1 base; bases with no gene match: 2. Germline V gene data show CDR1 as SGHVS and CDR2 as FQNEAQ.

The rearrangement links TRBV28 to TRBJ1-6; no reliable D call. CDR1 is MDHEN, CDR2 SYDVKM, per germline. V was pared by 8 bases and J by 3 bases, with 17 bases between. The CDR3 length is 16 residues. CDR3 bases: TGTGCCAGCGGCCTAGGCGGGCGGTACTATAATTCACCCCTCCACTTT. Translation gives CASGLGGRYYNSPLHF.

The chain joins TRBV2 to TRBJ1-1, with TRBD1 matching over 8 bases. CDR3 length equals 12 residues. Germline values: CDR1 SNHLY, CDR2 FYNNEI. V dropped 8 bases and J dropped 1; count of bases not matched to a gene: 0. CDR3 sequence: CASGTGNTEAFF. DNA of the CDR3: TGTGCCAGCGGGACAGGGAACACTGAAGCTTTCTTT.

The CDR3, as DNA: TGTGCCAGCAGTCAACGACTAGCGGGAGTCCAATCCTTCTCCTACGAGCAGTACGTC. It is translated as CASSQRLAGVQSFSYEQYV. The gene calls are TRBV6-2 or TRBV6-3 and TRBJ2-7; 12 bases are a match to TRBD2. Trimming removed 5 bases from V and 0 bases from J; junction bases left unmatched: 14. The CDR3 runs 19 residues. Germline assignment: CDR1 MNHEY and CDR2 SVGEGT.

This clone was observed a few times. The chain is built from TRBV7-2 and TRBJ2-5; a weak D match, TRBD1 (6 bases). The CDR3 loop spans 13 amino acids. The ends were cut back, 4 bases at V and 4 bases at J, with 10 bases in the middle. In germline, CDR1 is SGHTA, CDR2 FQGNSA. CDR3: CASSSNRVETQYF. In nucleotides, the CDR3 is TGTGCCAGCAGCTCAAACAGGGTAGAGACCCAGTACTTC.

This clone has a single count. This chain joins TRBV6-6 and TRBJ1-3; D unclear. There are 15 residues in the CDR3. V was shortened by 5 bases and J by 2 bases, with 13 bases between the two germline ends. The germline gives CDR1 MNHNY, CDR2 SVGAGI (reference sequence). The CDR3 protein is CASSPPEAPGNTIYF. The CDR3 coding sequence is TGTGCCAGCAGTCCCCCCGAGGCCCCTGGAAACACCATATATTTT.

This chain connects TRBV4-1 to TRBJ1-2, with TRBD1 identical over 11 bases. This CDR3 contains 19 residues. Trimming took 4 bases from V and 2 from J; bases not matched to a gene: 15. The germline V gene has CDR1 MGHRA and CDR2 YSYEKL. The CDR3 DNA is TGCGCCAGCAGCCCAAGGACAGGGGGCGTCACTTCGTCCAACTATGGCTACACCTTC. Protein: CASSPRTGGVTSSNYGYTF.

The chain combines TRBV28 with TRBJ2-3; no firm D call. Germline assignment: CDR1 MDHEN and CDR2 SYDVKM. The V and J ends lost 3 bases and 2 bases respectively, with 21 bases between them. The CDR3 extends over 18 amino acids. The CDR3 DNA sequence: TGTGCCAGCAGTTTTGGATATTATGGAGTTACTAACACAGATACGCAGTATTTT. Translating gives CASSFGYYGVTNTDTQYF.

This sequence joins TRBV6-5 and TRBJ1-1, with 9 bases lining up with TRBD1. With V trimmed by 6 bases and J by 7 bases, 6 bases remained unmatched. CDR1 and CDR2 from the germline V gene are MNHEY and SVGAGI. The CDR3 consists of 13 residues. The CDR3 region has the DNA TGTGCCAGCAGAGGACAGGGGCTGGGTGAAGCTTTCTTT. Translating gives CASRGQGLGEAFF.

J is TRBJ1-3 and V is TRBV6-5; TRBD1 is a possible D gene (5 bases). This CDR3 region has 14 residues. Deletions cut 6 bases from V and 3 bases from J, with 12 bases between. In germline, CDR1 is MNHEY, CDR2 SVGAGI. This chain's CDR3 is CASSPGRFGNTIYF. Written as DNA, the CDR3 is TGTGCCAGCAGCCCAGGGAGGTTTGGAAACACCATATATTTT.

This clone was seen at least ten times. The chain carries TRBV5-1 and TRBJ2-7; possible D gene TRBD1, 5 bases. Between the trimmed V and J ends, which lost 1 base and 4 bases, there was a span of 15 bases. The CDR3 totals 15 residues. Per germline, CDR1 SGHRS and CDR2 YFSETQ. The chain's CDR3 is CASSLMGHTNYEQYF. The CDR3 DNA reads as TGCGCCAGCAGCTTGATGGGGCACACCAATTACGAGCAGTACTTC.

The chain has TRBV18 and TRBJ1-1; unclear D gene. Germline V gives CDR1 KGHSH, CDR2 LQKENI. The V and J ends lost 3 bases and 7 bases respectively, with 15 bases between them. The CDR3 extends over 14 amino acids. The CDR3 DNA reads as TGTGCCAGCTCACCTTCGTCGATAGGAGATGAAGCTTTCTTT. Translated, it gives CASSPSSIGDEAFF.

This clone showed up just once. V gene TRBV7-9 combines with J gene TRBJ2-5; possibly TRBD1 for D (5 bases). In germline, CDR1 is SEHNR, CDR2 FQNEAQ (reference sequence). V shed 3 bases and J shed 7 bases, with 12 bases lying between them. The CDR3 sequence is 13 residues long. The CDR3 sequence: CASSFQGQGTQYF. DNA of the CDR3: TGTGCCAGCAGCTTCCAGGGTCAGGGGACCCAGTACTTC.

The rearrangement uses TRBV11-2 and TRBJ2-7; TRBD1 matches at 7 bases. J was trimmed by 2 bases and V by 6 bases; bases with no gene match: 10. CDR3 size: 15 residues. Per the germline V gene, CDR1 is SGHAT and CDR2 is FQNNGV. The CDR3 region has the DNA TGTGCCAGCAGTTCTATGACAGGGCCCACCTACGAGCAGTACGTC. Its protein product is CASSSMTGPTYEQYV.

The chain is built from TRBV18 and TRBJ1-2; D gene unclear. Germline CDR1 is KGHSH and CDR2 is LQKENI. Trimming pared 0 bases from V and 4 bases from J, leaving 6 bases between. The CDR3 is made up of 13 amino acids. The CDR3 spells CASSPPSVYGYTF. In DNA form, the CDR3 reads TGTGCCAGCTCACCACCGAGCGTCTATGGCTACACCTTC.